This T cell receptor (beta chain) is drawn from a study of T cells in localized non-small cell lung cancer. Study-wide findings and caveats: There were a median around 57 of the top 100 tumor clones appearing in adjacent lung. Uninvolved adjacent lung had more T cell clonality than any other tissue, topping tumor. Heterogeneity is still possible, as just one tumor region was sequenced.

Generated by immunoSEQ multiplex PCR, the TCRdb table keeps only in-frame clones and is missing some. This table holds about 26,000 clones, approximately 90% found once. V lost 3 bases, J lost 0 bases, and 16 bases lay in between. The CDR3 runs 16 residues. Looked up from germline, CDR1 is SGHNT and CDR2 is YYREEE (reference sequence). About this clone: Its antigen remains unidentified.

The sequencing used peripheral blood, collected before any cancer treatment. The receptor's source is an older female donor with stage II squamous cell lung carcinoma. This chain uses TRBV5-4 with TRBJ2-7; tentative D call: TRBD2 (5 bases). The CDR3 region is CASSSPITGSSYEQYF. CDR3 coding DNA: TGTGCCAGCAGCTCCCCCATCACGGGGAGCTCCTACGAGCAGTACTTC.